This T cell receptor beta chain is from a study of cytomegalovirus exposure and HLA in healthy donors (dated by TCRdb to the late 2010s). For context, the study as a whole: An earlier analysis of approximately 640 of the donors reported 250 to 300 Gb of sequence data and approximately 110 million unique TCR beta sequences from some 180 million T cells. An early release covering approximately 600 HLA-typed donors comprised approximately 300 gigabases of sequencing data and 65 million to 100 million unique TCR sequences. Of the roughly 400 genotyped donors, around 81% fell in the genetic ancestry cluster associated with self-reported Caucasian donors. The study was designed to test whether signatures of past pathogen exposure could be identified by cataloging public T cell receptors. Using immunosequencing, the study profiled T cell repertoires from 500 to 800 subjects and related those repertoires to cytomegalovirus serostatus. Along with the approximately 650-subject first cohort, a separate validation cohort of roughly 110 different subjects was used. To predict cytomegalovirus infection status, the study combined high-throughput TCR immunosequencing, statistical association of individual TCRs with disease status, and machine learning. A later analysis re-examined previously published TCR beta repertoires from hundreds of donors and added high-resolution HLA genotyping to investigate patterns of TCR occurrence. The later analysis used no new phenotypic data to find candidate immune exposures, relying instead on TCR beta sequences and their occurrence across donors. An earlier analysis of about 600 of the donors used high-throughput TCR beta sequencing to judge whether each TCR beta V gene segment behaved as functional or pseudogenic. Donor age, sex, ethnicity and CMV serostatus were collected together with the repertoire data. A later genetic analysis used genome-wide SNP genotypes for about three fifths of the 666 donors, treating that subset as a discovery cohort. All discovery cohort repertoires had been generated using a single sequencing platform. Both class I and class II loci were covered by HLA typing, at four-digit resolution. The number of donors typed differed by locus, with roughly 629-640 for A, B, C, DRB1 and DQB1, 522 for DQA1, about 610 for DPA1, and roughly 450 for DPB1. Roughly 5 DR-DQ haplotypes were handled as single units for association and clustering because linkage in the cohort was strong. Among around 400 genotyped donors of the cohort, an average of around 240,000 unique TCR beta nucleotide sequences were sequenced per donor, roughly 18% of them non-productive.

Comment on this clone: Its target antigen remains unknown. No much larger clone is present one base from it, and per-base qualities are unavailable.

The library relied on the immunoSEQ multiplex PCR assay. The multiplex PCR relied on a mix of 60 forward primers for TCR Vbeta segments and 13 reverse primers for TCR Jbeta segments. A multiplex PCR assay on genomic DNA amplified the CDR3 region of rearranged TCR beta genes. Amplified TCR beta libraries were sequenced as 87-base-pair reads on the Illumina HiSeq System. The source study handled its data this way. A later analysis tallied 80 million to 95 million unique TCR beta chains across the 666 repertoires, and approximately 12 million of those chains were shared by two or more donors. A nearest-neighbor algorithm error-corrected the raw reads and collapsed the reads into unique sequences, merging closely related sequences to remove PCR and sequencing errors. Alignment of CDR3 sequences to IMGT reference sequences was used to assign V, D and J gene segments. Each retained sequence needed at least a six-nucleotide match to both a V gene segment and a J gene segment. Rearrangements were classified as productive when the CDR3 lacked stop codons and remained in frame with V and J, and all other rearrangements were classified as non-productive. CDR3 was defined by IMGT convention, running from the second conserved V-encoded cysteine to the conserved J-encoded phenylalanine. The earlier analysis of a few hundred of the donors excluded any sequence lacking an unambiguous match to a single V gene segment. In an earlier analysis of roughly 500 of the donors, V segments were called functional above 56.7% productive rearrangements and were called segregating when the between-donor standard deviation exceeded 5%. A statistical classification framework was built to diagnose cytomegalovirus status from the catalog of TCR beta chain sequences. In a later analysis, V and J genes were assigned by comparing TCR nucleotide sequences against IMGT/GENE-DB human TR gene sequences. The TCRdist pipeline was used in a later analysis to assign CDR3 sequences and most-parsimonious VDJ recombination scenarios. In a later analysis, every TCR beta chain was defined by the combination of its CDR3 amino acid sequence and its V-gene family, and reads without a unique V-gene family were dropped. A later analysis removed 450 to 600 highly shared, low-generation-probability nucleotide sequences to deal with suspected cross-contamination and a sequencing artifact. For each public chain, a later analysis derived a clonal expansion index from normalized ranks of inferred template counts within each repertoire. A later analysis computed generation probabilities with a VDJ recombination model fitted to out-of-frame rearrangements, and checked the results against IGoR. In a later analysis, hypergeometric tests were used to score TCR-TCR, TCR-HLA and TCR-CMV co-occurrence, with a repertoire-size bias correction applied to TCR pairs. A later analysis estimated false discovery rates by permuting HLA or CMV assignments 20 times. In a later analysis, co-occurring TCRs were grouped using DBSCAN, and TCRdist sequence similarity was added for clustering within HLA-allele-positive subsets. Co-occurrence clustering excluded repertoires with fewer than 30,000 or more than 120,000 public chains, plus five with anomalous nucleotide sharing. The immuneACCESS repertoire file appears here via TCRdb, limited to in-frame rearrangements. These files lack a portion of the clones; in checked studies, under half of the deficit traces to unresolved V genes, and the cause of the others is not known. V, J and clone size derive from that table, while D and trimming were established from the DNA sequence. This sample has 250,000 or so clones in its table, and about 80% of those were observed once. Jointly, the top ten make up about 7.3% of the sample.

Overall study results and their limits: V-gene and J-gene trimming of TCR beta chains was associated with a missense DCLRE1C variant in a later genetic analysis, and the association was replicated in an independent cohort. A later genetic analysis reported fewer N-insertions in productive TCRs among donors in an Asian-associated ancestry cluster than the roughly 700-donor mean. Only TCR beta chains were sequenced in this cohort, and the absence of alpha or paired-chain data limited detectable features. In a later analysis, several top co-occurrence clusters were reported to appear linked to parvovirus B19, influenza, CMV and Epstein-Barr virus. Linkage disequilibrium might explain the correlated functional status among segregating V segments, but an unknown experimental factor could not be ruled out. Most TCR sequences were seen in very few donors, while some public TCRs were found in many individuals. Some IMGT-functional V segments, including TRBV6-2 and TRBV6-3, could not be distinguished by the 87-base-pair reads and were therefore excluded. At a false discovery rate of 0.05, a later analysis linked about 16,000 TCR beta sequences to specific HLA alleles. It was suggested by the authors that the approach could potentially be generalized to other disease states and immunological phenotypes. Some 15 rarely observed V segments, including chromosome 9 orphons, were excluded from the earlier analysis of approximately 600 of the donors because counts were too low. In a later analysis, HLA-associated TCR beta chains were found to be more clonally expanded and to have lower generation probabilities than equally common non-associated chains. Assigning TCR associations to individual alleles was difficult when HLA alleles, especially DR and DQ, strongly co-occurred. A cluster of highly shared sequence variants was judged likely to be a technical artifact of the sequencing pipeline. Because some donors lacked HLA typing at each locus, the association tests relied only on the typed subset. In a later analysis, the rate of TCR association differed among HLA loci, with DRB1 alleles having the most associated TCRs and HLA-C alleles having the fewest. Immune exposure information for the cohort was limited to CMV serostatus. The study listed 150 to 200 TCR beta chains as associated with cytomegalovirus. An earlier analysis of around 500 of the donors showed that most TCR beta V segments appeared in productive rearrangements either about 87% or about 30% of the time, which broadly matched IMGT annotations. Presence/absence analyses assumed roughly uniform sequencing depth across donors, an assumption that may not hold. A further reported finding was that TCR beta sequences accurately predicted the HLA-A and HLA-B alleles for most subjects in the first cohort. In vitro tests confirmed that a few of the cytomegalovirus-associated TCR beta chains recognize cytomegalovirus antigens. In a later analysis, most CMV-associated TCR beta chains were found to appear HLA-restricted, with HLA associations seemingly driven largely by CMV exposure. The classifier was reported to diagnose cytomegalovirus status with high specificity and sensitivity in both the original and validation cohorts.

V is cut back by 0 bases and J by 6 bases, with 5 bases in the junction unmatched. The CDR3, cysteine through phenylalanine, is 15 amino acids long. Only the CDR3 part of the read is kept: 45 bases, read in frame from the first base. CDR1 and CDR2 were assigned from the germline V gene as MNHNS and SASEGT. The cohort comprised around 690 healthy bone marrow donors. All cohort members were sampled while nominally healthy, although unrecorded immune exposures were likely present. The donor was CMV seropositive and was included in the group of 250 to 350 seropositive cohort members. A peripheral blood sample was collected from each donor, and TCR beta sequencing was performed on peripheral blood mononuclear cells. The Qiagen DNeasy Blood Extraction Kit was used to extract genomic DNA from the blood cell samples.

The sample comprised PBMCs. The TCR originated in a woman between 55 and 75 years old in good health and CMV-seropositive. This sequence uses TRBV6-1 and TRBJ1-5, with 7 junctional bases fitting TRBD1. The nucleotide sequence reads as follows: TGTGCCAGCAGTGAAGCGACAGGGTCAAGTCAGCCCCAGCATTTT. This sequence encodes CASSEATGSSQPQHF.